The clone carrying this T cell receptor beta chain was seen a single time. Its specificity is not known. It is unclear where the CDR3 begins or ends on the DNA, so no DNA is shown, and the CDR3 is as TCRdb lists it. Inclusive of both ends, the CDR3 amounts to 16 amino acids. Germline values: CDR1 SGDLS, CDR2 YYNGEE. PCR primers comprised 60 Vbeta and 13 Jbeta primers. Assay: immunoSEQ multiplex PCR; the TCRdb copy retains only in-frame clones and omits some. The repertoire holds some 120,000 clones, with about three quarters as singletons. The sample belongs to a study of cytomegalovirus exposure and HLA in healthy donors. General study results and limits: The analysis excluded some indistinguishable V segments, including TRBV6-2 and TRBV6-3. It was reported that the classifier diagnosed cytomegalovirus status with high specificity and sensitivity in both the original and validation cohorts.

Sequenced: PBMCs. The chain is built from TRBV9 and TRBJ1-2; the D segment call TRBD1 is taken from the table without a DNA check. This TCR came from a human donor in good health. CDR3 region: CASSGDTGRAATPSIF.